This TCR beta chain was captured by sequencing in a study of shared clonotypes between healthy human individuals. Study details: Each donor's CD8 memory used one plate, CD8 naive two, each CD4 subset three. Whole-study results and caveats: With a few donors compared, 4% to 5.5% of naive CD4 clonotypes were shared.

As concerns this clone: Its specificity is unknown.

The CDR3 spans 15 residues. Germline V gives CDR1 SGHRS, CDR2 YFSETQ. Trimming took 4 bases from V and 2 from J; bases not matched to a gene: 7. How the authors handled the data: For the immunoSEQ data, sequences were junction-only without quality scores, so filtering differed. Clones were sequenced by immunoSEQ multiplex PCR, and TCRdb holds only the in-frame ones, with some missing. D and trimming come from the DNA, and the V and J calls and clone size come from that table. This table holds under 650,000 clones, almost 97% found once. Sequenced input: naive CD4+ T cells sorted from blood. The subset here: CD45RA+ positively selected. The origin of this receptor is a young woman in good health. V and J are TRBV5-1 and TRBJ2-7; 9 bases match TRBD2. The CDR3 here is CASSPDSSGTYEQYF. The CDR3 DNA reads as TGCGCCAGCAGCCCAGATTCTAGCGGGACCTACGAGCAGTACTTC.